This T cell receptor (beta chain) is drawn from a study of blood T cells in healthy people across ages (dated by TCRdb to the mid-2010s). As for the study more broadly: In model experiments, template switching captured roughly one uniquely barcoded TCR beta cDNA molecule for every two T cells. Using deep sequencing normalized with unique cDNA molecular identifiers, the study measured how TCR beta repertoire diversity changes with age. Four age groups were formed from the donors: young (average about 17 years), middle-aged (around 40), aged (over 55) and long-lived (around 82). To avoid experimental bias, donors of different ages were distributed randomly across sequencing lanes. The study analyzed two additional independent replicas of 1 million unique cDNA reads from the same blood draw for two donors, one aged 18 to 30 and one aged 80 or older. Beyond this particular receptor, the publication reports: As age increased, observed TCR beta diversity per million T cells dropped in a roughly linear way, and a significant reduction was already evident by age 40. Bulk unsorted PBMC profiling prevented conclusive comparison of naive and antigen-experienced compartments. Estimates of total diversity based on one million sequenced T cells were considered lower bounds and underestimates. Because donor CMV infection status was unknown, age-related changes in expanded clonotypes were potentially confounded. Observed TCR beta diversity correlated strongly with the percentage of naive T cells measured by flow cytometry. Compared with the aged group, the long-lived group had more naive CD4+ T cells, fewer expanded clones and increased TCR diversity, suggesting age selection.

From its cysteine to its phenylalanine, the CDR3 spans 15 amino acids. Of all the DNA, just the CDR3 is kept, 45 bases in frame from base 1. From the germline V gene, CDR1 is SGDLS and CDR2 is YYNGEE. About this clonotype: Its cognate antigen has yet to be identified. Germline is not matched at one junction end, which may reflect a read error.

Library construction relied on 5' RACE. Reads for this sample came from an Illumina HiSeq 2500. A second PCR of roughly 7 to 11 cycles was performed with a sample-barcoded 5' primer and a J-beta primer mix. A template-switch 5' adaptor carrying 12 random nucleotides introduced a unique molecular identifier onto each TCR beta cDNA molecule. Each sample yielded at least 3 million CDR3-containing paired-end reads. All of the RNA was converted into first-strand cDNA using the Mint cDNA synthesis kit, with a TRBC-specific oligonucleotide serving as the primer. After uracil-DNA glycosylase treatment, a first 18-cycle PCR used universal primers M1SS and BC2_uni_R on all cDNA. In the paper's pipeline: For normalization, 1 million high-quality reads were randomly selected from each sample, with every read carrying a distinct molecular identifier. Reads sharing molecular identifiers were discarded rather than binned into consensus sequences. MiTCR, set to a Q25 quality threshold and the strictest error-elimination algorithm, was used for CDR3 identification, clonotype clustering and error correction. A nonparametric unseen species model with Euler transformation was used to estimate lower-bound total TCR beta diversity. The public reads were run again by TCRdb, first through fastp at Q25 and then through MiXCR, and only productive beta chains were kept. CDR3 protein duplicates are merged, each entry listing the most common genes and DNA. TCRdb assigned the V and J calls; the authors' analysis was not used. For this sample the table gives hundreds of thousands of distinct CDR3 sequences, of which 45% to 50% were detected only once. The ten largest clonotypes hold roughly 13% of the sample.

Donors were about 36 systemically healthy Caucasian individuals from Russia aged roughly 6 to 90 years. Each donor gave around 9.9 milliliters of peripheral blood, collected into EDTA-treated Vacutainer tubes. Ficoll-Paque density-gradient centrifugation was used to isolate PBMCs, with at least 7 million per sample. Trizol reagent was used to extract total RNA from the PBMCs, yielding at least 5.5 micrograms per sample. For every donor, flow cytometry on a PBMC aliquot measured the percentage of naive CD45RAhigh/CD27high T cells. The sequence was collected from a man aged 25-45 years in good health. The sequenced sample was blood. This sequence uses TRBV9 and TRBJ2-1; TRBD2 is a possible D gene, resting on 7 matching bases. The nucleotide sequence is TGTACCAGCAGCGTAGGGGGGGGGCACTACAATGAGCAGTTCTTC. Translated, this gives CTSSVGGGHYNEQFF.